This TCR beta chain derives from a study of control samples from healthy donors and cancer patients. Profiled with immunoSEQ multiplex PCR; TCRdb holds only in-frame clones, not every one. The sample has roughly 41,000 clones, about 94% seen once. Germline V lookup: CDR1 KGHDR, CDR2 SFDVKD. Trimming left V 2 bases short and J 6 bases short, with 12 bases between. The CDR3 has 15 amino acids. This rearrangement joins TRBV24-1 to TRBJ1-4; the D gene is possibly TRBD1 (5 bases). This TCR was recovered from a man in his fifties or sixties in good health. Sequenced input: blood. Written as DNA, the CDR3 is TGTGCCACCAGTGATTCCGGGACCCCAGATGAAAAACTGTTTTTT. Protein sequence: CATSDSGTPDEKLFF.